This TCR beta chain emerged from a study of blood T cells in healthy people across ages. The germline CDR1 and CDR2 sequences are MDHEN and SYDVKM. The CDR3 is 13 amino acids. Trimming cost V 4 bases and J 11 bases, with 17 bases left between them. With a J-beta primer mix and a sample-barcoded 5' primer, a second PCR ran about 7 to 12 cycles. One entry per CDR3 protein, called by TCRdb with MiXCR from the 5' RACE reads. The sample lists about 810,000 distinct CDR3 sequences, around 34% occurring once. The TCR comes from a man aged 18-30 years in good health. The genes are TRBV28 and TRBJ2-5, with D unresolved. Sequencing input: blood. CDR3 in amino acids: CASSSRYSNEQYF. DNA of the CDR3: TGTGCCAGCAGTTCCCGGTATTCTAATGAGCAGTACTTC.